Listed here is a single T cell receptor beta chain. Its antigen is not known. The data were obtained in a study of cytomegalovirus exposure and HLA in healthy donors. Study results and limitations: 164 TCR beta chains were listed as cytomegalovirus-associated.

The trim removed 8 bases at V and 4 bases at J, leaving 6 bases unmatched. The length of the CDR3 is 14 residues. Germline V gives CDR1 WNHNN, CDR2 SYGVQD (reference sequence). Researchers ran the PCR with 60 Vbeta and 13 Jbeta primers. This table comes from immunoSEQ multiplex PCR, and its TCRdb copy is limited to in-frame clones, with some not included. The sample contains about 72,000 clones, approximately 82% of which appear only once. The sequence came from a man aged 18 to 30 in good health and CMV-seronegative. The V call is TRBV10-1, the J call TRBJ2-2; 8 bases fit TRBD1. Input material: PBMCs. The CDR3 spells CASRGQGSTGELFF. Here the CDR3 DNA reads TGCGCCAGCCGTGGACAGGGAAGCACCGGGGAGCTGTTTTTT.